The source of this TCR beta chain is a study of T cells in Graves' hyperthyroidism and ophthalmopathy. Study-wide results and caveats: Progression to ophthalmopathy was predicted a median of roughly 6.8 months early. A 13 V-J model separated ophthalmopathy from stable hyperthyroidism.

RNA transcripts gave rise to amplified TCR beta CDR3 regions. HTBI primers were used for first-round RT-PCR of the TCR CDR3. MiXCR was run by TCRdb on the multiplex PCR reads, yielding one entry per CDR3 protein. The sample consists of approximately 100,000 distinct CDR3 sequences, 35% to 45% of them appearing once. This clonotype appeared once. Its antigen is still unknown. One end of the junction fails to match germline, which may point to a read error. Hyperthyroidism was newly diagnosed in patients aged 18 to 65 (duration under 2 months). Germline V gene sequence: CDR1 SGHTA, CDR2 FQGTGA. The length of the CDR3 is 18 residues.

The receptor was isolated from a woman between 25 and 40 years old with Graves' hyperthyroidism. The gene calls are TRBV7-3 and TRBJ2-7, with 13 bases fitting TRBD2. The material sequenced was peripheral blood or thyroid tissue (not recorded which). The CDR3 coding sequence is TGTGCCAGTACCGGGAAGGGGACTAGCGGGAAGAAAATCTACGGGCAGTACTTC. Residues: CASTGKGTSGKKIYGQYF. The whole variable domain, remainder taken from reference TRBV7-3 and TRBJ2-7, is GAGVSQTPSNKVTEKGKYVELRCDPISGHTALYWYRQSLGQGPEFLIYFQGTGAADDSGLPNDRFFAVRPEGSVSTLKIQRTERGDSAVYLCASTGKGTSGKKIYGQYFGPGTRLTVT.